A selection of T cell receptor beta chains follows, all from one sample in a study of regulatory T cells in long-lasting Graves disease. TCRdb re-called the multiplex PCR reads through MiXCR, storing one row per CDR3 protein. The table includes 550,000 to 700,000 distinct CDR3 sequences, roughly 16% detected once. This sample was also put to use in a study of T cells in Graves' hyperthyroidism and ophthalmopathy.

Sequenced here: peripheral blood mononuclear cells (PBMCs), sampled at new diagnosis, from a patient treated with antithyroid drugs. Receptors were obtained from a man aged 18-30 years with Graves disease. CDR3s leave out the opening cysteine and the closing phenylalanine or tryptophan.

v_call,cdr3_aa
TRBV5-4,ASSIPGLAGGAADTQY
TRBV5-5,ASSPTGRSETQY
TRBV5-1,ASSMRTVTEAF
TRBV9,ASSVALDSYGYT
TRBV6-1,ASSNRDIANYGYT
TRBV28,ASTTGGPNQPQH
TRBV12-3/TRBV12-4,ASSDEKPEKLS
TRBV14,ASSQLVGPDIQY
TRBV3-1,ASSHSGMDSPLH
TRBV7-9,ASSLSADEQY
TRBV12-3/TRBV12-4,ASSEDRPRYEQY
TRBV20-1,SAQGLVGYEQY
TRBV18,ASSPRLETSGRETQY
TRBV3-1,ASSHGSTGELF
TRBV5-1,ASSLNDPRQPQH
TRBV7-6,ASSFEVLGSPLH
TRBV28,ASEDSILGETQY
TRBV27,ASSPYRKRLEKLF
TRBV27,ASSLWDGTDTQY
TRBV28,ASSALAGGVQHEQY
TRBV20-1,SAGRINANTGELF
TRBV28,ASSLSGQGETQY
TRBV27,ASSTGAGGTGELF
TRBV11-3,ASSQDPWTGARNPDTQY
TRBV20-1,SAQHEQGAIVNTEAF
TRBV28,ASRLSRGREQY
TRBV12-3/TRBV12-4,ASSPLPGQNNTGELF
TRBV4-1,ASSRQPDRGLEKLF
TRBV4-1,ASSRELRSGNTIY
TRBV7-2,ASSRGSPTDTQY
TRBV30,AWSLYQSQY
TRBV7-8,ASSLNLPEKLF
TRBV9,ASSVNPGQTPRETEAF
TRBV7-6,ASSLEGGRRTGELF
TRBV7-3,ASSLSGSPDTQY
TRBV10-3,AISETQGRGETQY
TRBV7-9,ASSPPLGAGSYETQY
TRBV10-3,ATQDRAGGPGTEAF
TRBV6-1,ATHFPGQGLSGYT
TRBV7-3,ASSPRGGLSYNEQF
TRBV5-1,ASSVAVGYGYT